The rows below give T cell receptor beta chains drawn from one sample of a study of cytomegalovirus exposure and HLA in healthy donors. Assay: immunoSEQ multiplex PCR; the TCRdb copy retains only in-frame clones and omits some. This sample has 90,000 to 150,000 clones, with around 89% found just once. What was sequenced was PBMCs. The receptors come from a woman aged 18-29 years in good health and CMV-seropositive. Each CDR3 is given with its conserved first and last residue. Fields, in order: D gene, J gene, V gene, CDR3 protein. D genes are given only for firm matches.

d_call: .; j_call: TRBJ1-1; v_call: TRBV18; cdr3_aa: CASSPPGGTEAFF
d_call: .; j_call: TRBJ1-2; v_call: TRBV7-9; cdr3_aa: CASSPRGAGYTF
d_call: TRBD1; j_call: TRBJ1-1; v_call: TRBV5-5; cdr3_aa: CASSLVQGAPTEAFF
d_call: TRBD1; j_call: TRBJ2-2; v_call: TRBV19; cdr3_aa: CASKPLTGAGELFF
d_call: TRBD1; j_call: TRBJ2-7; v_call: TRBV5-6; cdr3_aa: CASSNPGQGGEQYF
d_call: TRBD1; j_call: TRBJ1-5; v_call: TRBV7-3; cdr3_aa: CASSFWTGQIIGSDQPQHF
d_call: .; j_call: TRBJ1-3; v_call: TRBV5-5; cdr3_aa: CASSRQGIPGNTIYF
d_call: .; j_call: TRBJ1-1; v_call: TRBV18; cdr3_aa: CASSARRDTEAFF
d_call: .; j_call: TRBJ2-7; v_call: TRBV19; cdr3_aa: CASSIKTGPLYEQYF
d_call: TRBD2; j_call: TRBJ2-5; v_call: TRBV18; cdr3_aa: CASSPPGPSGRQETQYF
d_call: .; j_call: TRBJ1-2; v_call: TRBV5-6; cdr3_aa: CASSPDSYGYTF
d_call: .; j_call: TRBJ2-7; v_call: TRBV28; cdr3_aa: CASSLGGFNEQYF
d_call: .; j_call: TRBJ1-5; v_call: TRBV7-9; cdr3_aa: CASSLGASNQPQHF
d_call: TRBD2; j_call: TRBJ2-1; v_call: TRBV27; cdr3_aa: CASSLSLAGGKLNEQFF
d_call: TRBD1; j_call: TRBJ1-1; v_call: TRBV2; cdr3_aa: CASRATGVTEAFF
d_call: .; j_call: TRBJ1-4; v_call: TRBV4-1; cdr3_aa: CASSLITGGANEKLFF
d_call: TRBD2; j_call: TRBJ2-3; v_call: TRBV5-6; cdr3_aa: CASSTGTSGVEYF
d_call: TRBD1; j_call: TRBJ1-5; v_call: TRBV4-2; cdr3_aa: CASSQIGQGAYQPQHF
d_call: TRBD1; j_call: TRBJ1-2; v_call: TRBV6-1; cdr3_aa: CASSAGQNYGYTF
d_call: .; j_call: TRBJ1-2; v_call: TRBV5-1; cdr3_aa: CASSLGGTAKSDGYTF
d_call: .; j_call: TRBJ1-3; v_call: TRBV7-9; cdr3_aa: CASSLGQDSGNTIYF
d_call: TRBD1; j_call: TRBJ1-5; v_call: TRBV6-5; cdr3_aa: CASSSTGGNQPQHF
d_call: TRBD1; j_call: TRBJ2-1; v_call: TRBV13; cdr3_aa: CASSLQAGGSYNEQFF
d_call: TRBD1; j_call: TRBJ2-3; v_call: TRBV5-4; cdr3_aa: CASSLAQGSTDTQYF
d_call: .; j_call: TRBJ1-1; v_call: TRBV6-6; cdr3_aa: CASSYTETEAFF
d_call: TRBD2; j_call: TRBJ2-7; v_call: TRBV13; cdr3_aa: CASSLRAGGVHEQYF
d_call: .; j_call: TRBJ1-1; v_call: TRBV29-1; cdr3_aa: CSVVLQGRVRPEAFF
d_call: TRBD2; j_call: TRBJ2-7; v_call: TRBV9; cdr3_aa: CASSTTSGAGEQYF
d_call: .; j_call: TRBJ1-4; v_call: TRBV5-4; cdr3_aa: CASSPGGSWGEKLFF
d_call: TRBD1; j_call: TRBJ2-7; v_call: TRBV27; cdr3_aa: CASSARTGGWDEQYF
d_call: .; j_call: TRBJ1-1; v_call: TRBV9; cdr3_aa: CASSVGPTGNTEAFF
d_call: .; j_call: TRBJ1-1; v_call: TRBV28; cdr3_aa: CASGFRVVTEAFF
d_call: .; j_call: TRBJ2-2; v_call: TRBV7-9; cdr3_aa: CASSLEVGLSNTGELFF
d_call: TRBD1; j_call: TRBJ2-5; v_call: TRBV7-9; cdr3_aa: CASSLLDRGLGETQYF
d_call: TRBD2; j_call: TRBJ2-5; v_call: TRBV15; cdr3_aa: CATSRDNPGGPGETQYF